This T cell receptor beta chain derives from a study of shared clonotypes between healthy human individuals. V was pared by 0 bases and J by 3 bases, with 10 bases between. This CDR3 is built from 15 residues. Germline CDR1 is SGHDT and CDR2 is YYEEEE. CD8 cells classed as naive were CD45RO-negative and positively selected for CCR7, excluding terminally differentiated effector memory CD45RA+ cells. Comment on this clone: Its antigen is undetermined. At the DNA level, this CDR3 is encoded by other sequences in the same sample as well.

The material for each subset, its genomic DNA, was split evenly across several immunoSEQ plates. In the authors' methods: ImmunoSEQ supplied junction-only sequences lacking quality scores, so filtering was different. Libraries were prepared by immunoSEQ multiplex PCR; TCRdb keeps only in-frame clonotypes and omits some of them. V, J and clone size reflect that table, while D and trimming were determined from the DNA. The sample lists some 2 million clones; just under 95% were seen once. Broader study findings: Across subsets, estimated richness was generally greater for naive than for memory populations.

The V call is TRBV5-6, the J call TRBJ1-3; a possible D gene is TRBD1 (6 bases). Sequencing was performed on naive CD8+ T cells sorted from blood. The origin of this receptor is a man younger than 35 in good health. The CDR3 sequence: CASSLGAGVGNTIYF. In DNA form, the CDR3 reads TGTGCCAGCAGCTTGGGGGCAGGGGTTGGAAACACCATATATTTT.